The rows below give T cell receptor beta chains drawn from one sample of a study of blood T cell repertoires in COVID-19. Using immunoSEQ multiplex PCR, the repertoire was profiled, and TCRdb retains in-frame clones only, with some absent. The sample has 400,000 to 500,000 clones, 70% to 90% seen once; the top ten hold 1.4% to 1.5%. The sample was peripheral blood. Receptor source: a woman in her twenties or thirties with active or convalescent COVID-19. Both conserved end residues are part of each CDR3. The D gene is left open where the match is weak. Part of the rows lack a size; the others show once, few, many or a class for expanded clones.

j_gene: TRBJ2-1; v_gene: TRBV7-2; abundance: -; d_gene: -; CDR3aa: CASSLVRTLYNEQFF; CDR3nt: TGTGCCAGCAGCTTAGTTAGGACTCTCTACAATGAGCAGTTCTTC
j_gene: TRBJ1-1; v_gene: TRBV7-2; abundance: -; d_gene: -; CDR3aa: CASSFEDSLMNTEAFF; CDR3nt: TGTGCCAGCAGCTTCGAGGACAGCCTCATGAACACTGAAGCTTTCTTT
j_gene: TRBJ1-2; v_gene: TRBV19; abundance: -; d_gene: -; CDR3aa: CASNQGSNYGYTF; CDR3nt: TGTGCCAGTAATCAGGGATCCAACTATGGCTACACCTTC
j_gene: TRBJ2-5; v_gene: TRBV7-6; abundance: -; d_gene: TRBD2; CDR3aa: CASSQLAGKETQYF; CDR3nt: TGTGCCAGCAGTCAACTAGCGGGGAAAGAGACCCAGTACTTC
j_gene: TRBJ2-2; v_gene: TRBV10-3; abundance: -; d_gene: -; CDR3aa: CAISATVTSNTGELFF; CDR3nt: TGTGCCATCAGTGCCACAGTGACCTCGAACACCGGGGAGCTGTTTTTT
j_gene: TRBJ2-5; v_gene: TRBV27; abundance: -; d_gene: TRBD2; CDR3aa: CASKTGLQETQYF; CDR3nt: TGTGCCAGCAAAACGGGACTACAAGAGACCCAGTACTTC
j_gene: TRBJ2-7; v_gene: TRBV18; abundance: -; d_gene: TRBD1; CDR3aa: CASSQGATGLDEQYF; CDR3nt: TGTGCCAGCTCCCAGGGGGCCACAGGGCTCGACGAGCAGTACTTC
j_gene: TRBJ2-3; v_gene: TRBV2; abundance: once; d_gene: TRBD2; CDR3aa: CASPLAGAPDTQYF; CDR3nt: TGTGCCAGCCCTCTAGCGGGGGCCCCAGATACGCAGTATTTT
j_gene: TRBJ2-2; v_gene: TRBV19; abundance: once; d_gene: -; CDR3aa: CASTLINTGELFF; CDR3nt: TGTGCCAGTACCCTAATTAACACCGGGGAGCTGTTTTTT
j_gene: TRBJ1-4; v_gene: TRBV4-1; abundance: -; d_gene: -; CDR3aa: CASSQEWQLTTVKLFF; CDR3nt: TGCGCCAGCAGCCAAGAATGGCAATTAACTACGGTAAAACTGTTTTTT
j_gene: TRBJ2-5; v_gene: TRBV5-1; abundance: -; d_gene: -; CDR3aa: CASCRGAWETQYF; CDR3nt: TGCGCCAGCTGTCGGGGGGCCTGGGAGACCCAGTACTTC
j_gene: TRBJ2-5; v_gene: TRBV6-1; abundance: -; d_gene: -; CDR3aa: CASSESLENYRTQYF; CDR3nt: TGTGCCAGCAGTGAGTCGTTAGAGAACTACCGCACCCAGTACTTC
j_gene: TRBJ1-1; v_gene: TRBV9; abundance: -; d_gene: TRBD1; CDR3aa: CASSVNRDSEAFF; CDR3nt: TGTGCCAGCAGCGTAAACCGGGACAGTGAAGCTTTCTTT
j_gene: TRBJ1-2; v_gene: TRBV7-2; abundance: -; d_gene: -; CDR3aa: CASSIETRNYGYTF; CDR3nt: TGTGCCAGCAGCATCGAAACACGAAACTATGGCTACACCTTC
j_gene: TRBJ2-7; v_gene: TRBV27; abundance: once; d_gene: TRBD2; CDR3aa: CASSPLLAGGPYEQYF; CDR3nt: TGTGCCAGCAGTCCCCTCCTAGCGGGAGGGCCCTACGAGCAGTACTTC
j_gene: TRBJ2-7; v_gene: TRBV3-1/TRBV3-2; abundance: few; d_gene: TRBD2; CDR3aa: CASSRAGDPYEQYF; CDR3nt: TGTGCCAGCAGCCGAGCGGGAGACCCCTACGAGCAGTACTTC
j_gene: TRBJ1-4; v_gene: TRBV27; abundance: -; d_gene: TRBD1; CDR3aa: CASSFRQGREKLFF; CDR3nt: TGTGCCAGCAGTTTTCGACAGGGGAGGGAAAAACTGTTTTTT
j_gene: TRBJ2-2; v_gene: TRBV5-4; abundance: -; d_gene: TRBD2; CDR3aa: CASSSPLLAGEDTGELFF; CDR3nt: TGTGCCAGCAGCTCCCCCCTACTAGCGGGAGAGGATACCGGGGAGCTGTTTTTT
j_gene: TRBJ2-3; v_gene: TRBV5-4; abundance: -; d_gene: -; CDR3aa: CASSFRLNTDTQYF; CDR3nt: TGTGCCAGCAGCTTCAGGCTTAACACAGATACGCAGTATTTT
j_gene: TRBJ1-1; v_gene: TRBV5-1; abundance: -; d_gene: -; CDR3aa: CASSLADRIAEAFF; CDR3nt: TGCGCCAGCAGCTTGGCCGACAGGATCGCTGAAGCTTTCTTT
j_gene: TRBJ1-5; v_gene: TRBV3-1/TRBV3-2; abundance: once; d_gene: TRBD1; CDR3aa: CASSQDLGTGGRFGNQPQHF; CDR3nt: TGTGCCAGCAGCCAAGATCTGGGGACAGGGGGCAGGTTTGGCAATCAGCCCCAGCATTTT
j_gene: TRBJ2-5; v_gene: TRBV5-6; abundance: -; d_gene: -; CDR3aa: CASSPRGETQYF; CDR3nt: TGTGCCAGCAGCCCCCGGGGGGAGACCCAGTACTTC
j_gene: TRBJ1-1; v_gene: TRBV27; abundance: -; d_gene: -; CDR3aa: CASSFLTGLNTEAFF; CDR3nt: TGTGCCAGCAGTTTTCTGACAGGCTTGAACACTGAAGCTTTCTTT
j_gene: TRBJ2-7; v_gene: TRBV18; abundance: few; d_gene: TRBD2; CDR3aa: CASSPGTSGRNEQYF; CDR3nt: TGTGCCAGCTCGCCCGGGACTAGCGGGAGGAACGAGCAGTACTTC
j_gene: TRBJ1-1; v_gene: TRBV27; abundance: -; d_gene: TRBD1; CDR3aa: CASSNGDRGNTEAFF; CDR3nt: TGTGCCAGCAGCAATGGGGACAGGGGGAACACTGAAGCTTTCTTT
j_gene: TRBJ2-5; v_gene: TRBV4-1; abundance: -; d_gene: TRBD1; CDR3aa: CASSQKDRGLQETQYF; CDR3nt: TGCGCCAGCAGCCAAAAGGACAGGGGACTCCAAGAGACCCAGTACTTC
j_gene: TRBJ1-2; v_gene: TRBV3-1/TRBV3-2; abundance: few; d_gene: -; CDR3aa: CASSVGHQANYGYTF; CDR3nt: TGTGCCAGCAGCGTGGGACATCAGGCTAACTATGGCTACACCTTC
j_gene: TRBJ2-3; v_gene: TRBV27; abundance: -; d_gene: TRBD2; CDR3aa: CASSFGSGGTDTQYF; CDR3nt: TGTGCCAGCAGTTTTGGGAGCGGGGGGACAGATACGCAGTATTTT
j_gene: TRBJ2-1; v_gene: TRBV27; abundance: -; d_gene: TRBD1; CDR3aa: CASSPGTGTNEQFF; CDR3nt: TGTGCCAGCAGTCCGGGGACAGGGACGAATGAGCAGTTCTTC
j_gene: TRBJ2-7; v_gene: TRBV20-1; abundance: once; d_gene: -; CDR3aa: CSASWTLNAYEQYF; CDR3nt: TGCAGTGCTAGTTGGACACTAAACGCCTACGAGCAGTACTTC
j_gene: TRBJ2-7; v_gene: TRBV18; abundance: -; d_gene: -; CDR3aa: CASSPRDGGFSYEQYF; CDR3nt: TGTGCCAGCTCACCAAGGGATGGGGGGTTCTCCTACGAGCAGTACTTC
j_gene: TRBJ1-2; v_gene: TRBV11-2; abundance: -; d_gene: -; CDR3aa: CASSLGPGADGYTF; CDR3nt: TGTGCCAGCAGCTTAGGTCCAGGGGCGGATGGCTACACCTTC
j_gene: TRBJ2-7; v_gene: TRBV2; abundance: -; d_gene: -; CDR3aa: CASAPGGYEQYF; CDR3nt: TGTGCCAGCGCCCCCGGGGGCTACGAGCAGTACTTC
j_gene: TRBJ1-2; v_gene: TRBV6-1; abundance: -; d_gene: TRBD1; CDR3aa: CASSEGGSIGQGAGYTF; CDR3nt: TGTGCCAGCAGTGAAGGAGGTTCCATAGGACAGGGGGCCGGCTACACCTTC
j_gene: TRBJ2-4; v_gene: TRBV24-1; abundance: -; d_gene: TRBD1; CDR3aa: CATSGRQGSVENIQYF; CDR3nt: TGTGCCACCAGTGGTAGACAGGGGAGTGTGGAAAACATTCAGTACTTC
j_gene: TRBJ1-5; v_gene: TRBV18; abundance: -; d_gene: TRBD1; CDR3aa: CASSPADRGLGQPQHF; CDR3nt: TGTGCCAGCTCCCCAGCGGACAGGGGGTTAGGACAGCCCCAGCATTTT
j_gene: TRBJ2-1; v_gene: TRBV5-1; abundance: -; d_gene: -; CDR3aa: CASSLDALSDEQFF; CDR3nt: TGCGCCAGCAGCTTGGACGCGCTCTCGGATGAGCAGTTCTTC
j_gene: TRBJ2-1; v_gene: TRBV10-2; abundance: once; d_gene: TRBD2; CDR3aa: CASSGASGEYNEQFF; CDR3nt: TGCGCCAGCAGTGGGGCTAGCGGGGAGTACAATGAGCAGTTCTTC
j_gene: TRBJ1-1; v_gene: TRBV24-1; abundance: -; d_gene: -; CDR3aa: CATSEYGVPPNTEAFF; CDR3nt: TGTGCCACCAGTGAGTACGGGGTCCCCCCGAACACTGAAGCTTTCTTT
j_gene: TRBJ1-2; v_gene: TRBV6-6; abundance: many; d_gene: -; CDR3aa: CASSFTGLYGYTF; CDR3nt: TGTGCCAGCAGCTTTACAGGGTTATATGGCTACACCTTC
j_gene: TRBJ2-3; v_gene: TRBV3-1/TRBV3-2; abundance: -; d_gene: TRBD2; CDR3aa: CASSQDSSGSNTQYF; CDR3nt: TGTGCCAGCAGCCAAGATAGTAGCGGGAGCAATACGCAGTATTTT
j_gene: TRBJ1-4; v_gene: TRBV5-1; abundance: -; d_gene: TRBD1; CDR3aa: CASSRQGDEKLFF; CDR3nt: TGCGCCAGCAGTAGACAGGGGGATGAAAAACTGTTTTTT
j_gene: TRBJ1-2; v_gene: TRBV5-5; abundance: once; d_gene: TRBD1; CDR3aa: CASSLMDRANGYTF; CDR3nt: TGTGCCAGCAGCTTAATGGACAGGGCAAATGGCTACACCTTC